These T cell receptor beta chains were read from a single sample in a study of blood T cell repertoires in COVID-19. Profiled with immunoSEQ multiplex PCR; TCRdb holds only in-frame clones, not every one. There are 150,000 or so clones in the sample; over 75% occur only once, and 4.5% to 7.5% lies in the top ten. Sequencing was performed on PBMCs or T cells enriched from blood (not recorded which). These TCRs come from a man aged 40-50 years who had recovered from COVID-19. The CDR3 runs from the conserved cysteine through the conserved F or W. Each record gives: clone size, D gene, V gene, J gene, CDR3 DNA, CDR3 protein. A D gene is named only where the DNA matches it firmly. Clone sizes are given selectively: once, few, many, or a class where the clone is expanded.

size: -; D: -; V: TRBV11-2; J: TRBJ2-5; DNA: TGTGCCAGCAGCCGACGGGGGGCCGGGCCCCAAGAGACCCAGTACTTC; CDR3: CASSRRGAGPQETQYF
size: once; D: -; V: TRBV10-2; J: TRBJ2-3; DNA: TGCGCCAGCAGTGATGTAGGGGGGGTGGCAGATACGCAGTATTTT; CDR3: CASSDVGGVADTQYF
size: -; D: TRBD1; V: TRBV9; J: TRBJ1-1; DNA: TGTGCCAGCAGCGCCAGACAGGGACCGAACACTGAAGCTTTCTTT; CDR3: CASSARQGPNTEAFF
size: -; D: TRBD1; V: TRBV2; J: TRBJ1-1; DNA: TGTGCCAGCAGTGAAGCAGACAGGGGACGGCAGGCGTGGTGGATGAACACTGAAGCTTTCTTT; CDR3: CASSEADRGRQAWWMNTEAFF
size: -; D: -; V: TRBV4-1; J: TRBJ1-1; DNA: TGCGCCAGCAGCCACCAGGGGCTGAACACTGAAGCTTTCTTT; CDR3: CASSHQGLNTEAFF
size: few; D: -; V: TRBV2; J: TRBJ1-4; DNA: TGTGCCACCGGGGTCCCGGAGGAAAAACTGTTTTTT; CDR3: CATGVPEEKLFF
size: -; D: -; V: TRBV6-1; J: TRBJ1-2; DNA: TGTGCCAGCAGTGAAGAATTGAGGGGCTACACCTTC; CDR3: CASSEELRGYTF
size: -; D: -; V: TRBV19; J: TRBJ1-1; DNA: TGTGCCAGTATTCAGGCACATTACTTGAACACTGAAGCTTTCTTT; CDR3: CASIQAHYLNTEAFF
size: few; D: TRBD1; V: TRBV28; J: TRBJ1-6; DNA: TGTGCCAGCAGTTTAGACAGGGGACTCCCCGATAATTCACCCCTCCACTTT; CDR3: CASSLDRGLPDNSPLHF
size: -; D: -; V: TRBV6-5; J: TRBJ1-5; DNA: TGTGCCAGCAGTTACTCTCAGGGTTCGCAGCCCCAGCATTTT; CDR3: CASSYSQGSQPQHF
size: -; D: TRBD2; V: TRBV14; J: TRBJ2-1; DNA: TGTGCCAGCAGCCAAGATTCTACAGCGGGGGGTCTCGATGAGCAGTTCTTC; CDR3: CASSQDSTAGGLDEQFF
size: few; D: TRBD2; V: TRBV6-2/TRBV6-3; J: TRBJ2-1; DNA: TGTGCCAGCAGTACCGGACTAGCGGACTACAATGAGCAGTTCTTC; CDR3: CASSTGLADYNEQFF
size: -; D: -; V: TRBV28; J: TRBJ2-3; DNA: TGTGCCAGCAGTTTAATATCCGGCACAGATACGCAGTATTTT; CDR3: CASSLISGTDTQYF
size: -; D: TRBD2; V: TRBV2; J: TRBJ2-1; DNA: TGTGCCAGTACTGGAATCATAGCGGGAGTCAATGAGCAGTTCTTC; CDR3: CASTGIIAGVNEQFF
size: once; D: TRBD2; V: TRBV6-5; J: TRBJ2-3; DNA: TGTGCCAGCAGTCCCTCGGGGGGTACGGATACGCAGTATTTT; CDR3: CASSPSGGTDTQYF
size: -; D: -; V: TRBV7-8; J: TRBJ1-1; DNA: TGTGCCAGCAGCACCTGGGACAATCGGAACACTGAAGCTTTCTTT; CDR3: CASSTWDNRNTEAFF
size: -; D: TRBD1; V: TRBV7-7; J: TRBJ1-4; DNA: TGTGCCAGCGGCCGGGACAGGGAGCAACTGTTTTTT; CDR3: CASGRDREQLFF
size: -; D: TRBD1; V: TRBV7-3; J: TRBJ1-2; DNA: TGTGCCAGCAGCTTAGGGGGACAGGTCTATGGCTACACCTTC; CDR3: CASSLGGQVYGYTF
size: -; D: -; V: TRBV4-1; J: TRBJ2-3; DNA: TGCGCCAGCAGCCAAGATTCCGCAGATACGCAGTATTTT; CDR3: CASSQDSADTQYF
size: few; D: -; V: TRBV7-9; J: TRBJ2-7; DNA: TGTGCCAGCAGCTTAGGCGTGGGTCTAGCCGAGCAGTACTTC; CDR3: CASSLGVGLAEQYF
size: -; D: -; V: TRBV19; J: TRBJ1-5; DNA: TGTGCCAGTGCACTGGGGGGAAATCAGCCCCAGCATTTT; CDR3: CASALGGNQPQHF
size: few; D: TRBD1; V: TRBV7-8; J: TRBJ1-1; DNA: TGTGCCAGCAGCGCCAGGGCAGGGGGCACTGAAGCTTTCTTT; CDR3: CASSARAGGTEAFF
size: -; D: -; V: TRBV6-6; J: TRBJ1-3; DNA: TGTGCCAGCAGCCGACGAGAGGACAGACTTGGAAACACCATATATTTT; CDR3: CASSRREDRLGNTIYF
size: -; D: -; V: TRBV7-9; J: TRBJ1-3; DNA: TGTGCCAGCAGAGGGAGGGGTCTCCCCTCTGGAAACACCATATATTTT; CDR3: CASRGRGLPSGNTIYF
size: -; D: -; V: TRBV5-1; J: TRBJ1-4; DNA: TGCGCCAGCAGCGTGGGGGCATCAACTAATGAAAAACTGTTTTTT; CDR3: CASSVGASTNEKLFF
size: -; D: -; V: TRBV6-5; J: TRBJ2-3; DNA: TGTGCCAGCACTAAGGAGGACTACAGCACAGATACGCAGTATTTT; CDR3: CASTKEDYSTDTQYF
size: few; D: TRBD1; V: TRBV2; J: TRBJ1-2; DNA: TGTGCCAGCAGTGAAGTTGATACAGGGGGCTGGGGAGGCTACACCTTC; CDR3: CASSEVDTGGWGGYTF
size: once; D: -; V: TRBV9; J: TRBJ1-1; DNA: TGTGCCAGCAGCGCAGCGACAGGGAACACTGAAGCTTTCTTT; CDR3: CASSAATGNTEAFF
size: once; D: TRBD2; V: TRBV2; J: TRBJ2-1; DNA: TGTGCCAGCGGAGGGACTAGCGGATACAATGAGCAGTTCTTC; CDR3: CASGGTSGYNEQFF
size: -; D: -; V: TRBV24-1; J: TRBJ2-5; DNA: TGTGCCACCAGTGACCCGGGATCCCAAGAGACCCAGTACTTC; CDR3: CATSDPGSQETQYF
size: once; D: -; V: TRBV7-3; J: TRBJ1-2; DNA: TGTGCCAGCAGCTTAAAGGCAGGGGAGAACTATGGCTACACCTTC; CDR3: CASSLKAGENYGYTF
size: -; D: -; V: TRBV18; J: TRBJ1-1; DNA: TGTGCCAGCTCACTCCAGGGGCCTAGGGGGAACACTGAAGCTTTCTTT; CDR3: CASSLQGPRGNTEAFF
size: -; D: TRBD2; V: TRBV6-5; J: TRBJ2-2; DNA: TGTGCCAGCAGCCCCGGGGGGGGCACCGGGGAGCTGTTTTTT; CDR3: CASSPGGGTGELFF
size: -; D: TRBD1; V: TRBV5-8; J: TRBJ1-2; DNA: TGTGCCAGCAGCTTGGAGGGACAGACTTATGGCTACACCTTC; CDR3: CASSLEGQTYGYTF
size: few; D: -; V: TRBV11-2; J: TRBJ1-1; DNA: TGTGCCAGCAGCTTTGGCTGGGGCGGCGACACTGAAGCTTTCTTT; CDR3: CASSFGWGGDTEAFF
size: -; D: -; V: TRBV24-1; J: TRBJ1-2; DNA: TGTGCCACCAGTGACCGCAACAGGGTCGCTGGCTACACCTTC; CDR3: CATSDRNRVAGYTF
size: once; D: TRBD2; V: TRBV5-1; J: TRBJ2-5; DNA: TGCGCCAGCAGCTTGGCCCCGGGACTAAGTGGTGAGACCCAGTACTTC; CDR3: CASSLAPGLSGETQYF
size: few; D: -; V: TRBV27; J: TRBJ1-1; DNA: TGTGCCAGCAGTTTACGCCCGTATAACCGGGGGACCTCCACTGAAGCTTTCTTT; CDR3: CASSLRPYNRGTSTEAFF